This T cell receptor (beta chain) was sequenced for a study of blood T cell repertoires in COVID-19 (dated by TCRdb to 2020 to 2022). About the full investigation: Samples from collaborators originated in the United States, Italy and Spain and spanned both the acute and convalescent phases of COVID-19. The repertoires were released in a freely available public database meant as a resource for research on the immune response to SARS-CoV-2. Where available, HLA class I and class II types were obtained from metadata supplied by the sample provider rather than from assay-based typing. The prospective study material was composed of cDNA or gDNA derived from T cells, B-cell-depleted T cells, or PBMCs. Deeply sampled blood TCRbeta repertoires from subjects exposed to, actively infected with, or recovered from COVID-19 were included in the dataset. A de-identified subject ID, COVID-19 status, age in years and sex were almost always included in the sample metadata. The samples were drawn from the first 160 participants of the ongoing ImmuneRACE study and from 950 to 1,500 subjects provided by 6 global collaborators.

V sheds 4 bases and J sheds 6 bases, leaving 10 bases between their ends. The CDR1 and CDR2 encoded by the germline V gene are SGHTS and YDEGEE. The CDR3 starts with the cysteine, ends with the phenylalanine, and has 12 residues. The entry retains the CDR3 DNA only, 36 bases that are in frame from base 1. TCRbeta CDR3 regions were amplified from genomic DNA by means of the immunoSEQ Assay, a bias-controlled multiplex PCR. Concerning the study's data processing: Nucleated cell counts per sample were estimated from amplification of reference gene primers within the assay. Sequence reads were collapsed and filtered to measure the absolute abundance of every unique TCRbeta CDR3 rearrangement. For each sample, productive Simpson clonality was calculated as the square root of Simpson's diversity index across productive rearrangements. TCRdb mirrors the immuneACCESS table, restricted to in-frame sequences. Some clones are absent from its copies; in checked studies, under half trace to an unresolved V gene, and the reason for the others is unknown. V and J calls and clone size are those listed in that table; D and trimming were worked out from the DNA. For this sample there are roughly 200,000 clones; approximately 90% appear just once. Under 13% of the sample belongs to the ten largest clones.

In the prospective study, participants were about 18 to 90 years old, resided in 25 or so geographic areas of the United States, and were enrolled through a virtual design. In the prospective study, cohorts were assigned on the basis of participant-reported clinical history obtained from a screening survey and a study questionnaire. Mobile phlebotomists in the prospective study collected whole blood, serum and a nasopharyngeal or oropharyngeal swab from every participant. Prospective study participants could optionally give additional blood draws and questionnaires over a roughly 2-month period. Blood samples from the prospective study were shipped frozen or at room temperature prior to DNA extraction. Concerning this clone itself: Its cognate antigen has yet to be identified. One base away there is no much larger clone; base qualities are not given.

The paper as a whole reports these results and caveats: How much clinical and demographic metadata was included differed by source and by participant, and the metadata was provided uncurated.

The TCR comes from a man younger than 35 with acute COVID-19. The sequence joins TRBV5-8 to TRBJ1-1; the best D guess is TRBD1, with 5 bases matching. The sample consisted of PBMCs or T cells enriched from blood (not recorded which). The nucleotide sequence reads TGTGCCAGCAGCACCAGGGTTCCTGAAGCTTTCTTT. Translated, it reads CASSTRVPEAFF. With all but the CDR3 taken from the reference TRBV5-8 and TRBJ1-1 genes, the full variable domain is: EAGVTQSPTHLIKTRGQQATLRCSPISGHTSVYWYQQALGLGLQFLLWYDEGEERNRGNFPPRFSGRQFPNYSSELNVNALELEDSALYLCASSTRVPEAFFGQGTRLTVV.